This T cell receptor beta chain was documented in a study of blood T cell repertoires in COVID-19. Overall study: PBMCs, B-cell-depleted T cells, or T cells were the source of the cDNA or gDNA that made up the material.

In the original processing: Reference gene primer amplification in the assay estimated nucleated cell counts. Profiled with immunoSEQ multiplex PCR; TCRdb holds only in-frame clones, not every one. V, J and clone size derive from that table, while D and trimming were established from the DNA sequence. This sample has 110,000 to 150,000 clones; roughly 80% occur once, and the top ten carry roughly 8.6%. V lost 10 bases to trimming and J lost 5 bases, with 14 bases between them. The CDR3 covers 12 residues. CDR1 is MDHEN, CDR2 SYDVKM, per germline. The genes are TRBV28 and TRBJ1-1; the D gene is possibly TRBD1 (5 bases). The source is a man aged 50 to 59 with active or convalescent COVID-19. Sequenced input: peripheral blood. The CDR3 region is CATTKGWTEAFF. The CDR3 DNA reads as TGTGCCACCACCAAGGGGTGGACTGAAGCTTTCTTT.